This TCR beta chain was captured by sequencing in a study of cytomegalovirus exposure and HLA in healthy donors. Background on the study: From donors who were HLA-typed, an early data release held around 80 million unique TCRs. Study observations and caveats: Later analysis indicated greater clonal expansion among HLA-associated TCR beta chains than among equally common other chains. Reportedly, HLA-A and HLA-B alleles of most subjects were accurately predicted from TCR beta. Researchers catalogued approximately 170 TCR beta chains as cytomegalovirus-associated.

PCR used 60 Vbeta primers and 13 Jbeta primers. Data came from immunoSEQ multiplex PCR; TCRdb stores just in-frame clones and leaves some out. Of around 180,000 clones listed, about 85% are singletons. The junction had 19 bases not matched to a gene; V was cut back by 4 bases and J by 9 bases. From germline, CDR1 is MNHNS and CDR2 SASEGT. This CDR3 is 18 amino acids long. This clone was detected only once. Antigen: not known. V gene TRBV6-1 combines with J gene TRBJ2-3, with 10 bases that match TRBD2. The TCR originated in a boy aged 2-15 years in good health and CMV-seronegative. Sequences were obtained from PBMCs. The CDR3 reads CASSGSYRGGGSGRTQYF. In DNA, the CDR3 is TGTGCCAGCAGTGGATCCTATAGAGGGGGCGGTAGCGGGAGGACGCAGTATTTT.